What follows are 31 T cell receptor beta chains derived from one specimen sequenced in a study of cytomegalovirus exposure and HLA in healthy donors. 60 Vbeta and 13 Jbeta primers were used in PCR. Repertoires were generated with immunoSEQ multiplex PCR, while TCRdb's copy carries only in-frame clones and drops some. The table lists roughly 220,000 clones, 65% to 85% of them singletons. Sequences were obtained from PBMCs. Receptor source: a man in his forties or fifties in good health and CMV-seronegative.

This clone was counted between two and nine times. V is TRBV9 and J is TRBJ2-1; 10 nucleotides agree with TRBD2. The CDR3 is 14 residues long. V gave up 7 bases and J gave up 5 bases; unmatched junction bases: 6. Germline V gene lookup returns CDR1 SGDLS and CDR2 YYNGEE. The CDR3 is CASGRTSGNNEQFF. The CDR3 region has the DNA TGTGCCAGCGGACGGACTAGCGGAAACAATGAGCAGTTCTTC. The full variable domain, rest sourced from reference TRBV9 and TRBJ2-1, is DSGVTQTPKHLITATGQRVTLRCSPRSGDLSVYWYQQSLDQGLQFLIQYYNGEERAKGNILERFSAQQFPDLHSELNLSSLELGDSALYFCASGRTSGNNEQFFGPGTRLTVL.

The rearrangement links TRBV27 to TRBJ1-5; no reliable D call. Germline V gene lookup returns CDR1 MNHEY and CDR2 SMNVEV (reference sequence). This CDR3 has 13 amino acids. Trimming left V 3 bases short and J 5 bases short, with 8 bases between. The CDR3: CASSLKAYQPQHF. The DNA of the CDR3 is TGTGCCAGCAGTTTGAAAGCCTATCAGCCCCAGCATTTT.

V and J are TRBV6-1 and TRBJ1-4, with 8 bases matching TRBD1. This CDR3 has 15 residues. V was pared by 8 bases and J by 8 bases, with 13 bases of the junction left unmatched. Per the germline V gene, CDR1 is MNHNS and CDR2 is SASEGT. DNA for the CDR3: TGTGCCAGCGAGAGGGTGACAGGGGCGGAGGAAAAACTGTTTTTT. Amino acid sequence: CASERVTGAEEKLFF.

This clone was detected only a few times. The chain links TRBV5-5 to TRBJ1-4, with 9 positions matching TRBD1. Germline V lookup: CDR1 SGHKS, CDR2 YYEKEE (reference sequence). The CDR3 spans 15 residues. V shed 3 bases, J shed 4 bases, and the junction held 4 bases outside the gene matches. In nucleotides, the CDR3 is TGTGCCAGCAGCTGGGGGACAGGGTATAATGAAAAACTGTTTTTT. This gives the protein CASSWGTGYNEKLFF.

There are a few counts of this clone. The V and J genes are TRBV6-5 and TRBJ2-1; possible D gene TRBD2, 6 bases. The V gene's germline CDR1 is MNHEY and CDR2 SVGAGI. The V gene lost 6 bases and the J gene lost 4 bases, with 16 bases spanning the gap. The CDR3 extends over 15 amino acids. DNA for the CDR3: TGTGCCAGCAGCCCCGGGACTCCCGAATACAATGAGCAGTTCTTC. It is translated as CASSPGTPEYNEQFF.

The J gene is TRBJ2-1, the V gene TRBV20-1; maybe TRBD2 (6 bases). CDR1 DFQATT and CDR2 SNEGSKA come from the germline V gene (reference sequence). V was shortened by 6 bases and J by 9 bases, with 9 bases between the two germline ends. The CDR3 totals 10 residues. CDR3 sequence reads: CSAPGLEQFF. As DNA, the CDR3 is TGCAGTGCGCCGGGACTTGAGCAGTTCTTC.

This clone was detected once. A read error may account for a junction end that differs from germline. V is TRBV7-9 and J is TRBJ2-7, with a possible D match to TRBD2 (5 bases). CDR1 is SEHNR and CDR2 is FQNEAQ in the germline V gene (reference sequence). CDR3 length equals 14 residues. Written as DNA, the CDR3 is TGTTCCAGCAGCTTAGCGTCCCCGGCCTACGAGCAGTACTTC. Its protein product is CSSSLASPAYEQYF.

V usage is TRBV30 and J usage is TRBJ2-7; TRBD1 matches 7 bases. This CDR3 region has 11 residues. V gave up 3 bases and J gave up 5 bases; unmatched junction bases: 1. CDR1 and CDR2 (germline): GTSNPN, SVGIG (reference sequence). The CDR3 protein is CAWSDRDEQYF. CDR3 bases: TGTGCCTGGAGCGACAGGGACGAGCAGTACTTC.

The chain is built from TRBV30 and TRBJ1-4, with D possibly matching TRBD1 (5 bases). This CDR3 contains 14 residues. Germline values: CDR1 GTSNPN, CDR2 SVGIG (reference sequence). V lost 3 bases and J lost 2, with 10 bases in between. The CDR3 nucleotides are TGTGCCTGGAGAGCAGGGCCCACTAATGAAAAACTGTTTTTT. This sequence encodes CAWRAGPTNEKLFF.

The gene calls are TRBV5-6 and TRBJ2-1; 13 nucleotides line up with TRBD2. V shed 1 base and J 4 bases; nucleotides not matched to a gene: 2. From germline, CDR1 is SGHDT and CDR2 YYEEEE. The CDR3 contains 16 residues. The CDR3: CASSLRTSGRYNEQFF. The DNA of the CDR3 is TGTGCCAGCAGCTTGAGGACTAGCGGGAGATACAATGAGCAGTTCTTC.

The chain carries TRBV5-8 and TRBJ2-7; 9 nucleotides align to TRBD1. The CDR3 sequence is 13 residues long. The germline V gene encodes CDR1 SGHTS and CDR2 YDEGEE. Unmatched junction bases numbered 5, after V lost 9 bases and J lost 1 base. The CDR3 DNA reads TGTGCCACCCCCGGACAGGGGTCCTACGAGCAGTACTTC. This translates into CATPGQGSYEQYF. Using reference TRBV5-8 and TRBJ2-7 for the parts outside the CDR3, the full variable domain is EAGVTQSPTHLIKTRGQQATLRCSPISGHTSVYWYQQALGLGLQFLLWYDEGEERNRGNFPPRFSGRQFPNYSSELNVNALELEDSALYLCATPGQGSYEQYFGPGTRLTVT.

The chain carries TRBV28 and TRBJ1-2; 10 bases align to TRBD1. The CDR3 is 16 residues long. Germline CDR1 is MDHEN and CDR2 is SYDVKM. Trimming took 8 bases from V and 5 from J; bases not matched to a gene: 14. The CDR3 here is CASLVPRDRGPYGYTF. The DNA for the CDR3 is TGTGCCAGCTTGGTCCCCCGGGACAGGGGACCTTATGGCTACACCTTC.

The chain employs TRBV30 and TRBJ2-7; 10 bases line up with TRBD1. This CDR3 comprises 14 residues. The germline V gene has CDR1 GTSNPN and CDR2 SVGIG (reference sequence). With V trimmed by 3 bases and J by 6 bases, 8 bases remained unmatched. DNA of the CDR3: TGTGCCTGGAGACGGGACAGGGGAGTTTCCGAGCAGTACTTC. Protein: CAWRRDRGVSEQYF.

The chain is built from TRBV30 and TRBJ2-3; possible D gene TRBD1, 6 bases. This CDR3 has 17 amino acids. Per germline, CDR1 GTSNPN and CDR2 SVGIG (reference sequence). V lost 1 base to trimming and J lost 0 bases, with 17 bases between them. The CDR3 protein is CAWSERGFAQSTDTQYF. CDR3 bases: TGTGCCTGGAGTGAAAGGGGGTTCGCACAGAGCACAGATACGCAGTATTTT.

The chain employs TRBV6-5 and TRBJ1-5; D ambiguous. The length of the CDR3 is 13 residues. Germline assignment: CDR1 MNHEY and CDR2 SVGAGI. V shed 6 bases and J shed 3 bases, with 9 bases lying between them. In nucleotides, the CDR3 is TGTGCCAGCAGGAACAGCTACAATCAGCCCCAGCATTTT. Its protein is CASRNSYNQPQHF.

This chain connects TRBV6-5 to TRBJ1-6; the D is unclear. Germline assignment: CDR1 MNHEY and CDR2 SVGAGI. Trimming pared 2 bases from V and 4 bases from J, leaving 9 bases between. The CDR3 sequence is 15 residues long. CDR3 bases: TGTGCCAGCAGTTACGGGCAGATTTATAATTCACCCCTCCACTTT. It specifies CASSYGQIYNSPLHF.

This clone has more than one count but fewer than ten. The chain combines TRBV28 with TRBJ2-7; 8 nucleotides line up with TRBD1. Germline CDR1 MDHEN, CDR2 SYDVKM. Trimming cost V 8 bases and J 0 bases; bases outside gene matches: 3. There are 13 residues in the CDR3. In DNA form, the CDR3 reads TGTGCCAGCCTTACAGGGGGCTCCTACGAGCAGTACTTC. This codes for CASLTGGSYEQYF.

CDR3 DNA sequence: TGTGCCAGCAGCGTAGAAAGCAGGAATGAGCAGTTCTTC. Translation: CASSVESRNEQFF. The V gene is TRBV9, the J gene TRBJ2-1, with D uncertain. Trimming pared 0 bases from V and 7 bases from J, leaving 8 bases between. The CDR3 has 13 amino acids. Germline values: CDR1 SGDLS, CDR2 YYNGEE.

The rearrangement uses TRBV9 and TRBJ2-1, with 15 bases fitting TRBD2. The CDR3 runs 19 residues. With 1 base clipped from V and 0 bases from J, the junction kept 5 bases outside the gene matches. The germline V gene has CDR1 SGDLS and CDR2 YYNGEE. CDR3 sequence (DNA): TGTGCCAGCAGCGTAACGGGACTAGCGGGGGGAAGCTCCTACAATGAGCAGTTCTTC. Its protein is CASSVTGLAGGSSYNEQFF.

In this sample, this clone turned up once. The chain employs TRBV11-2 and TRBJ1-4; 12 nucleotides match TRBD1. Germline lookup yields CDR1 SGHAT and CDR2 FQNNGV. The CDR3 length is 19 residues. Unmatched junction bases numbered 17, after V lost 4 bases and J lost 8 bases. This CDR3 reads CASSSLRGTGGAFWEKLFF. The CDR3 DNA reads TGTGCCAGCAGCTCACTACGAGGGACAGGGGGCGCGTTTTGGGAAAAACTGTTTTTT.

The chain employs TRBV28 and TRBJ2-2; tentative D call: TRBD2 (6 bases). The CDR3 contains 19 residues. V was cut by 6 bases and J by 10 bases, with 33 bases left in between. Germline V lookup: CDR1 MDHEN, CDR2 SYDVKM. In DNA, the CDR3 is TGTGCCAGCAGGGGTCCGGGACTTCCATTAGTCGCGGCTAGGGTGGAGCTGTTTTTT. Protein: CASRGPGLPLVAARVELFF.

V is TRBV5-1 and J is TRBJ1-2, with 9 bases that match TRBD1. V shed 0 bases and J 2 bases; nucleotides not matched to a gene: 5. This CDR3 is 16 amino acids long. Per the germline V gene, CDR1 is SGHRS and CDR2 is YFSETQ. The CDR3 reads CASSLGIGTGNYGYTF. CDR3 bases: TGCGCCAGCAGCTTGGGAATCGGGACAGGGAACTATGGCTACACCTTC.

This chain uses TRBV2 with TRBJ2-7, with unresolved D. Deletions cut 9 bases from V and 3 bases from J, with 15 bases between. CDR3 length: 13 residues. The germline V gene has CDR1 SNHLY and CDR2 FYNNEI. CDR3 in amino acids: CASTLRLIYEQYF. The CDR3 DNA is TGTGCCAGTACCTTGCGCTTGATCTACGAGCAGTACTTC.

The chain carries TRBV9 and TRBJ1-1; no clear D. CDR3 length equals 12 residues. Looked up from germline, CDR1 is SGDLS and CDR2 is YYNGEE. Trimming removed 3 bases at V and 4 bases at J, with 7 bases between. Here the CDR3 DNA reads TGTGCCAGCAGCGATGACACCACTGAAGCTTTCTTT. Translating gives CASSDDTTEAFF.

The chain joins TRBV29-1 to TRBJ2-7, with D tentatively TRBD1 (6 bases). Germline lookup yields CDR1 SQVTM and CDR2 ANQGSEA. The V gene lost 7 bases and the J gene lost 5 bases, with 15 bases spanning the gap. CDR3 length: 12 residues. The CDR3 bases are TGCAGCGCTTACAGGGTAGAGAACGAGCAGTACTTC. As protein: CSAYRVENEQYF.

CDR3 sequence: CASSVGQGSEKLFF. The CDR3 region has the DNA TGTGCCAGCAGTGTTGGACAGGGTTCTGAAAAACTGTTTTTT. V is TRBV6-1 and J is TRBJ1-4; the match to TRBD1 covers 8 bases. CDR1 and CDR2 (germline): MNHNS, SASEGT. V lost 4 bases and J lost 7; bases outside the gene matches: 5. The CDR3 spans 14 residues.

This clone turned up a few times. The chain recombines TRBV5-4 with TRBJ2-1; D is undetermined. Looked up from germline, CDR1 is SGHNT and CDR2 is YYREEE (reference sequence). The CDR3 runs to 13 residues. V dropped 2 bases and J dropped 4 bases, with 7 bases sitting between them. The CDR3 DNA reads as TGTGCCAGCAGCTTTTCTATTTACAATGAGCAGTTCTTC. Translation: CASSFSIYNEQFF.

V is TRBV28 and J is TRBJ2-3; D remains unclear. Looked up from germline, CDR1 is MDHEN and CDR2 is SYDVKM. V gave up 7 bases and J gave up 5 bases, with 7 bases separating them. CDR3 length: 11 amino acids. The CDR3 spells CASTNRDTQYF. The CDR3 region has the DNA TGTGCCAGCACTAATCGAGATACGCAGTATTTT.

The V and J genes are TRBV11-3 and TRBJ2-7; a possible D gene is TRBD2 (5 bases). V lost 0 bases and J lost 6, with 21 bases in between. Per germline, CDR1 SGHNT and CDR2 YENEEA. This CDR3 has 17 residues. The CDR3 is CASSLDPPLRDSSEQYF. CDR3 in DNA: TGTGCCAGCAGCTTAGATCCGCCCCTACGGGATTCGTCCGAGCAGTACTTC.

This clone was counted a single time. The J gene is TRBJ2-1, the V gene TRBV6-5, with 7 bases aligning to TRBD1. The germline gives CDR1 MNHEY, CDR2 SVGAGI. J gave up 5 bases and V 5 bases, and 9 bases lay outside the gene matches. This CDR3 has 15 residues. CDR3: CASSARAGGNNEQFF. In DNA form, the CDR3 reads TGTGCCAGCAGTGCGCGGGCAGGGGGTAACAATGAGCAGTTCTTC.

The gene calls are TRBV13 and TRBJ2-3, with 7 bases lining up with TRBD2. Germline V lookup: CDR1 PRHDT, CDR2 FYEKMQ (reference sequence). The CDR3 spans 15 residues. V shed 5 bases and J 6 bases; nucleotides not matched to a gene: 11. Here the CDR3 DNA reads TGTGCCAGCAGCCTACGGGAGGTACAACGGGATACGCAGTATTTT. It codes for CASSLREVQRDTQYF.